Listed below are T cell receptor beta chains from one sample, sequenced in a study of T cell repertoires in cytomegalovirus infection. TCRdb reanalysed the reads using MiXCR and keeps one entry per CDR3 protein. This table has under 850,000 distinct CDR3 sequences, 35% to 40% appearing once. The sample comprised PBMCs. The source of these receptors is a human donor in good health (CMV status not recorded). Some clones in this sample may be carry-over from other donors' samples. The CDR3 runs from the conserved cysteine through the conserved F or W. Fields, in order: V gene, J gene, clone size, D gene, CDR3 protein, CDR3 DNA. A D gene is named only where the DNA matches it firmly. Rows give clone size only sometimes, using once, few, many, or a class for an expanded clone.

>TRBV2|TRBJ1-1|NA|TRBD1
CASRDGTAFEAFF
TGTGCCAGCAGGGACGGGACAGCCTTCGAAGCTTTCTTT
>TRBV7-8|TRBJ2-3|few|NA
CASSPRGAGGDTQYF
TGTGCCAGCAGCCCTAGGGGAGCGGGCGGAGATACGCAGTATTTT
>TRBV7-7|TRBJ2-5|few|TRBD1
CASSLEWTGYF
TGTGCTAGCAGCTTAGAATGGACAGGGTACTTC
>TRBV11-2|TRBJ2-2|NA|TRBD1
CASSWTGQSNTGELFF
TGTGCCAGCAGTTGGACGGGACAGTCGAACACCGGGGAGCTGTTTTTT
>TRBV14|TRBJ2-3|NA|NA
CASSRLGRTDTQYF
TGTGCCAGCAGCCGCCTAGGACGCACAGATACGCAGTATTTT
>TRBV6-6|TRBJ1-3|NA|NA
CASRGSSGNTIYF
TGTGCCAGCCGGGGGAGCTCTGGAAACACCATATATTTT
>TRBV28|TRBJ1-2|once|NA
CAAQRQGWGYTF
TGTGCCGCACAAAGGCAGGGATGGGGCTACACCTTC
>TRBV11-3|TRBJ2-7|few|TRBD2
CASSSTSGPSYEQYF
TGTGCCAGCAGCTCGACTAGCGGGCCCTCCTACGAGCAGTACTTC
>TRBV27|TRBJ2-7|NA|TRBD2
CASSPTGVLRLAGGPRQYF
TGTGCCAGCAGCCCCACCGGGGTACTACGACTAGCGGGAGGGCCCAGGCAGTACTTC
>TRBV5-4|TRBJ1-1|few|NA
CASSLKTGRPEAEAFF
TGTGCCAGCAGCTTAAAGACAGGACGCCCGGAGGCTGAAGCTTTCTTT
>TRBV19|TRBJ2-2|few|NA
CASSIQATNTGELFF
TGTGCCAGTAGTATACAGGCTACGAACACCGGGGAGCTGTTTTTT
>TRBV15|TRBJ2-2|NA|NA
CATSRDRSTGELFF
TGTGCCACCAGCAGAGATCGGTCGACCGGGGAGCTGTTTTTT
>TRBV11-2|TRBJ2-5|NA|TRBD2
CASSSGIGRGQETQYF
TGTGCCAGCAGCTCCGGAATTGGGAGGGGACAAGAGACCCAGTACTTC
>TRBV18|TRBJ2-7|few|NA
CASSPPDVRPSYEQYF
TGTGCCAGCTCACCACCGGACGTTCGGCCCTCCTACGAGCAGTACTTC
>TRBV12-3/TRBV12-4|TRBJ1-1|NA|NA
CASTVGQIMNTEAFF
TGTGCCAGCACCGTTGGACAGATCATGAACACTGAAGCTTTCTTT
>TRBV7-2|TRBJ2-1|many|TRBD1
CASSLTGDIMYHEQFF
TGTGCCAGCAGCCTTACAGGGGACATCATGTACCATGAGCAGTTCTTC
>TRBV28|TRBJ1-1|once|NA
CASSPNRTEAFF
TGTGCCAGCAGTCCCAACAGGACGGAAGCTTTCTTT
>TRBV7-9|TRBJ2-7|NA|NA
CASSLMGRQKPYEQYF
TGTGCCAGCAGCCTGATGGGAAGGCAGAAACCCTACGAGCAGTACTTC
>TRBV19|TRBJ2-7|NA|NA
CASSIRVSYEQYF
TGTGCCAGTAGTATAAGGGTTTCTTACGAGCAGTACTTC
>TRBV10-3|TRBJ2-1|few|NA
CAISEDLPDIWQFF
TGTGCCATCAGTGAGGACCTTCCGGACATATGGCAGTTCTTC
>TRBV10-3|TRBJ2-1|few|NA
CAITSIKHRDTYNEQFF
TGTGCCATCACCTCCATCAAACACCGGGACACCTACAATGAGCAGTTCTTC
>TRBV19|TRBJ1-4|NA|NA
CASSWVADSSTNEKLFF
TGTGCCAGTAGTTGGGTCGCCGATTCCTCAACTAATGAAAAACTGTTTTTT
>TRBV12-3/TRBV12-4|TRBJ1-2|once|NA
CASSLGSRQVANYCYTF
TGTGCCAGCAGTTTAGGATCAAGACAGGTCGCTAACTATTGCTACACCTTC
>TRBV28|TRBJ1-5|NA|NA
CASRRGGQPQHF
TGTGCCAGCCGTAGGGGCGGACAGCCCCAGCATTTT
>TRBV27|TRBJ1-5|NA|NA
CASKQGLMDQPQHF
TGTGCCAGCAAGCAGGGGCTCATGGATCAGCCCCAGCATTTT
>TRBV20-1|TRBJ1-5|NA|TRBD1
CSAGQGGNQPQHF
TGCAGTGCTGGACAGGGGGGCAATCAGCCCCAGCATTTT
>TRBV7-8|TRBJ1-2|many|NA
CASSPQVNYGYTF
TGTGCCAGCAGCCCACAGGTTAACTATGGCTACACCTTC
>TRBV29-1|TRBJ2-5|NA|NA
CSVEFRKETQYF
TGCAGCGTTGAATTCAGAAAAGAGACCCAGTACTTC
>TRBV28|TRBJ1-2|few|TRBD1
CASSPIPAGQRGYTF
TGTGCCAGCAGTCCTATTCCCGCGGGACAGCGTGGCTACACCTTC
>TRBV12-3/TRBV12-4|TRBJ2-1|NA|TRBD2
CASNPGTSGLNEQFF
TGTGCCAGCAACCCGGGGACTAGCGGACTTAATGAGCAGTTCTTC
>TRBV11-2|TRBJ1-6|NA|NA
CASSLTRRKKHSPLHF
TGTGCCAGCAGCTTAACGAGACGGAAGAAACATTCACCCCTCCACTTT
>TRBV19|TRBJ1-2|NA|NA
CASSGVFWDFFYGYTF
TGTGCCAGTAGTGGAGTTTTTTGGGACTTCTTCTATGGCTACACCTTC
>TRBV5-1|TRBJ1-1|NA|NA
CASSSWTGDTEAFF
TGCGCCAGCAGCTCTTGGACTGGAGACACTGAAGCTTTCTTT
>TRBV14|TRBJ1-2|few|NA
CASSQDVGSYYYGYTF
TGTGCCAGCAGCCAAGACGTGGGCAGTTACTACTATGGCTACACCTTC
>TRBV11-2|TRBJ1-1|few|NA
CASSLPPEAFF
TGTGCCAGCAGCTTACCCCCTGAAGCTTTCTTT
>TRBV7-9|TRBJ1-2|many|TRBD1
CASSLTGQDYTF
TGTGCCAGCAGCTTAACCGGACAGGACTACACCTTC
>TRBV7-6|TRBJ2-7|many|NA
CASSLYRGYNEQYF
TGTGCCAGCAGCTTATACCGGGGTTACAACGAGCAGTACTTC
>TRBV6-5|TRBJ1-5|NA|TRBD1
CASSTRQGGQPPHF
TGTGCCAGCAGTACCCGACAGGGAGGGCAGCCCCCGCATTTT
>TRBV19|TRBJ1-2|NA|NA
CASSISPGQGPQPGYTF
TGTGCCAGTAGTATTAGTCCCGGACAAGGGCCTCAACCAGGCTACACCTTC
>TRBV27|TRBJ2-7|few|TRBD1
CASSPQKGGDEQYF
TGTGCCAGCAGTCCGCAAAAAGGGGGCGACGAGCAGTACTTC
>TRBV5-1|TRBJ1-2|NA|NA
CASGGQRGYTF
TGCGCCAGCGGAGGACAGCGAGGCTACACCTTC
>TRBV18|TRBJ1-1|NA|NA
CASSPFGETTEAFF
TGTGCCAGCTCACCATTCGGGGAAACCACTGAAGCTTTCTTT
>TRBV20-1|TRBJ2-1|few|TRBD2
CSADLQLAGELEQFF
TGCAGTGCCGATTTGCAACTAGCGGGAGAGCTTGAGCAGTTCTTC
>TRBV7-9|TRBJ1-1|NA|NA
CASRLGTDTEDFF
TGTGCCAGCAGGCTCGGGACGGACACGGAAGATTTCTTT
>TRBV5-1|TRBJ2-3|NA|NA
CASSSTRVDTQYF
TGCGCCAGCAGCTCCACCCGAGTAGATACGCAGTATTTT
>TRBV5-1|TRBJ2-5|few|NA
CASSVGVGSQETQYF
TGCGCCAGCAGCGTGGGGGTCGGGAGTCAAGAGACCCAGTACTTC
>TRBV7-9|TRBJ1-2|NA|NA
CASSLASGTSSGYTF
TGTGCCAGCAGCTTAGCCTCAGGAACCAGCTCTGGCTACACCTTC
>TRBV12-3/TRBV12-4|TRBJ1-6|NA|NA
CASSWKRVRNSPLHF
TGTGCCAGCAGTTGGAAAAGGGTCAGGAATTCACCCCTCCACTTT